This T cell receptor beta chain stems from a study of neoadjuvant anti-PD-1 for oral cavity cancer. The wider study: Nivolumab at 3 mg/kg was mostly given biweekly, three to four doses, pre-surgery.

Study-level findings and limits: TCR analyses covered only a few patients per response group.

Time point described: after neoadjuvant nivolumab, at surgical resection. Survey sequencing of tumors mostly used 4.8 ug DNA, two replicates. Assay used: immunoSEQ multiplex PCR; TCRdb lists only in-frame clones, some missing. This sample has roughly 25,000 clones, with 25% to 30% found just once. This clone showed up just a few times. The target antigen is unknown. The clonotype originates from a person between 35 and 79 years old with oral cavity squamous cell carcinoma. The source was tumor tissue, collected after nivolumab (anti-PD-1) treatment.

The CDR3: CASSRNLAWEQYF. CDR3 sequence (DNA): TGTGCCAGCAGCCGAAACCTGGCATGGGAGCAGTACTTC. The chain has TRBV5-6 and TRBJ2-7; D ambiguous. The CDR3 totals 13 residues. V lost 4 bases and J lost 7, with 15 bases in between. The germline CDR1 and CDR2 sequences are SGHDT and YYEEEE. The full variable domain, in which reference TRBV5-6 and TRBJ2-7 provide the parts outside the CDR3, is DAGVTQSPTHLIKTRGQQVTLRCSPKSGHDTVSWYQQALGQGPQFIFQYYEEEERQRGNFPDRFSGHQFPNYSSELNVNALLLGDSALYLCASSRNLAWEQYFGPGTRLTVT.